This T cell receptor beta chain is drawn from a study of cytomegalovirus exposure and HLA in healthy donors. On the study more broadly: From about 180 million T cells, an earlier analysis saw 117 million unique TCR beta sequences.

It was with 60 Vbeta and 13 Jbeta primers that the PCR ran. Using immunoSEQ multiplex PCR, the repertoire was profiled, and TCRdb retains in-frame clones only, with some absent. The profile shows roughly 150,000 clones, roughly 71% of them singletons. The CDR3 loop spans 15 amino acids. Trimming took off 4 bases at V and 4 bases at J, with 15 bases between the two ends. The V gene's germline CDR1 is SNHLY and CDR2 FYNNEI. The study's findings and limits: An observed cluster of highly shared sequence variants was recorded as a likely sequencing artifact.

As regards this clone: Its antigen remains unknown.

Donors were nominally healthy when sampled, though unrecorded immune exposures were likely. Sequencing input: PBMCs. The sequence was obtained from a man aged 30-40 years in good health and CMV-seronegative. The chain combines TRBV2 with TRBJ2-3, with D maybe TRBD1 (7 bases). CDR3 in amino acids: CASSGGAGGPDTQYF. Written as DNA, the CDR3 is TGTGCCAGCAGTGGGGGGGCAGGGGGTCCAGATACGCAGTATTTT. The complete variable domain, with remaining parts taken from reference TRBV2 and TRBJ2-3, reads EPEVTQTPSHQVTQMGQEVILRCVPISNHLYFYWYRQILGQKVEFLVSFYNNEISEKSEIFDDQFSVERPDGSNFTLKIRSTKLEDSAMYFCASSGGAGGPDTQYFGPGTRLTVL.